Sequencing of this TCR beta chain was carried out in a study of blood T cell repertoires in COVID-19. V trimming: 2 bases; J trimming: 3 bases; junction bases outside the gene matches: 5. The V gene's germline CDR1 is MNHEY and CDR2 SMNVEV (reference sequence). This CDR3 is 15 amino acids long. Authors' analysis steps: Researchers report that nucleated cell counts were estimated from reference gene primer amplification. Using immunoSEQ multiplex PCR, the repertoire was profiled, and TCRdb retains in-frame clones only, with some absent. For V, J and clone size, that table is used; D and trimming come from the DNA. The sample shows tens of thousands of clones, over 85% of them seen only once.

This sequence was found in a human donor in a cohort sampled during active COVID-19. The sample taken for sequencing was peripheral blood. The chain links TRBV27 to TRBJ2-3, with 7 bases lining up with TRBD2. CDR3 sequence reads: CASSLRRERTDTQYF. DNA for the CDR3: TGTGCCAGCAGTTTAAGGCGGGAGAGGACAGATACGCAGTATTTT.